The clone carrying this TCR beta chain has more than one count but fewer than ten. Its cognate antigen is unknown. Included in the TCR beta cDNA libraries were unique molecular identifiers. Starting from around 0.96 to 9.9 million T cells, the study yielded about 540,000 cDNA molecules. MiXCR was run by TCRdb on the PCR reads, yielding one entry per CDR3 protein. The sample lists about 820,000 distinct CDR3 sequences; roughly 50% were seen once. This sample was taken from a study of post-analysis software for immune sequencing data. In the study overall: Disease trajectories encompassed relapsing-remitting, secondary progressive and progressive-relapsing multiple sclerosis.

V lost 3 bases to trimming and J lost 0 bases, with 11 bases between them. The germline gives CDR1 LNHNV, CDR2 YYDKDF (reference sequence). The CDR3 covers 15 residues. Regarding the study as a whole: When the samples were clustered directly with F measure, those that had been prepared in the same batch showed strong co-clustering. Patients carried five TRBV segments more frequently than controls did, and TRBV5-6, TRBV5-1 and TRBV20-1 were among them. Patients with multiple sclerosis recorded significantly lower normalized Chao1 diversity than controls, the study found.

The V call is TRBV15, the J call TRBJ1-2; no definite D call. This receptor was identified in a girl aged 5-17 years with multiple sclerosis. The sequencing input was blood. The chain's CDR3 is CATSREEIANYGYTF. The CDR3 region has the DNA TGTGCCACCAGCAGGGAGGAGATCGCTAACTATGGCTACACCTTC.